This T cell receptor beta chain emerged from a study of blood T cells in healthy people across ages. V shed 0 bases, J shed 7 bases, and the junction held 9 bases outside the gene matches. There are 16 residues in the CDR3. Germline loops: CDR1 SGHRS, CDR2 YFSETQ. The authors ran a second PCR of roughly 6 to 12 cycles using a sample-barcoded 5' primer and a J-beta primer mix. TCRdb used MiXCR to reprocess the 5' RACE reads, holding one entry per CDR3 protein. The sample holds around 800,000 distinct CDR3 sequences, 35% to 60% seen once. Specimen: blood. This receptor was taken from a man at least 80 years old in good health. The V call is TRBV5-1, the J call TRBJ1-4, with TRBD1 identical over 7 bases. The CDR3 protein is CASSLATGEIVEKLFF. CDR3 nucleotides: TGCGCCAGCAGCTTGGCAACAGGGGAGATTGTTGAAAAACTGTTTTTT.